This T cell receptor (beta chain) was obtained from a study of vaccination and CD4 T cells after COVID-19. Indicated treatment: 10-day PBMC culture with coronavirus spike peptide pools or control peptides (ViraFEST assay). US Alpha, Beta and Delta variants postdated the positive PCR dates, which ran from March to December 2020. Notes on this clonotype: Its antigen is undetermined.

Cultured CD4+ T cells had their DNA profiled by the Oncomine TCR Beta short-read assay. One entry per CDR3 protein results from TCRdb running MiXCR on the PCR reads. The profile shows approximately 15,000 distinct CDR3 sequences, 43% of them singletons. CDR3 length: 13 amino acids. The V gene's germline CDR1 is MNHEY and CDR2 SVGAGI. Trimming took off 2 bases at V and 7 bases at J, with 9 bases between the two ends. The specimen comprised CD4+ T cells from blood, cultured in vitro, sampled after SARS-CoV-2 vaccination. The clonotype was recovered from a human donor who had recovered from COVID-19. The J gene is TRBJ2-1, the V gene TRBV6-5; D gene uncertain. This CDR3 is CASSYSITNEQFF. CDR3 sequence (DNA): TGTGCCAGCAGTTACAGTATTACGAATGAGCAGTTCTTC.